This entry describes one T cell receptor beta chain. It has no known antigen specificity. Base-call qualities are not available, and no considerably larger clone is one nucleotide away. The data were obtained in a study of T cell changes during pregnancy in multiple sclerosis (dated 2019 in TCRdb). At the level of the whole study: Changes in the T cell repertoire over the course of pregnancy were examined in this study in women with multiple sclerosis.

Receptor amplification or capture employed the immunoSEQ multiplex PCR assay. TCRdb's version of the immuneACCESS table is confined to in-frame rearrangements and falls short of the full clone set. An unresolved V gene accounts for under half of the shortfall where checked; the remainder is of unknown origin. Within this sample are tens of thousands of clones, with approximately 92% of them counted one time only. Of the sample, around 1.4% falls within the top ten clones. The CDR3 starts with the cysteine, ends with the phenylalanine, and has 17 residues. The DNA shown is the 51-base CDR3, in frame from base 1. Germline trimming: 1 base from V, 0 bases from J; junction bases outside gene matches: 5. From the germline V gene (reference sequence), CDR1 is PRHDT and CDR2 is FYEKMQ.

The V gene is TRBV13 and the J gene is TRBJ2-1; TRBD2 fits 8 bases in the junction. This TCR derives from a female donor in good health, enrolled as a control in a pregnancy study. The input for sequencing was peripheral blood, taken in the third trimester of pregnancy. The sequence in DNA is TGTGCCAGCAGCTTAGAGACTAGCGAAAACTCCTACAATGAGCAGTTCTTC. It encodes CASSLETSENSYNEQFF.